A selection of T cell receptor beta chains follows, all from one sample in a study of T cells after yellow fever vaccination. TCRdb re-derived calls from the 5' RACE reads in MiXCR, one entry per CDR3 protein. The sample shows some 240,000 distinct CDR3 sequences, more than 3.5% of them seen only once. The sample was PBMCs, taken 15 days after the yellow fever booster vaccination. Receptor source: a young man who received the YFV17D yellow fever vaccine. Each CDR3 is given with its conserved first and last residue. Fields, in order: CDR3 protein, CDR3 DNA, J gene, V gene, CDR3 length, clone size, D gene. D genes are given only for firm matches. Expanded clones are given a class, and other clones once, few, many or no size at all.

CDR3 protein: CASSQGNPTAPQHF; CDR3 DNA: TGCGCCAGCAGCCAAGGTAATCCGACGGCGCCCCAGCATTTT; J gene: TRBJ1-5; V gene: TRBV4-1; CDR3 length: 14; clone size: many; D gene: NA
CDR3 protein: CASSSQRGQIDHEKLFF; CDR3 DNA: TGCGCCAGCAGCTCGCAGAGGGGCCAGATTGACCATGAAAAACTGTTTTTT; J gene: TRBJ1-4; V gene: TRBV5-1; CDR3 length: 17; clone size: few; D gene: NA
CDR3 protein: CASRQGVGWTEAFF; CDR3 DNA: TGTGCCAGTCGACAGGGGGTAGGGTGGACTGAAGCTTTCTTT; J gene: TRBJ1-1; V gene: TRBV6-6; CDR3 length: 14; clone size: many; D gene: TRBD1
CDR3 protein: CASSRQGRDLAFF; CDR3 DNA: TGTGCCAGCAGCCGACAGGGGCGCGATTTAGCTTTCTTT; J gene: TRBJ1-1; V gene: TRBV27; CDR3 length: 13; clone size: many; D gene: TRBD1
CDR3 protein: CASSESGLGEQYF; CDR3 DNA: TGTGCCAGCAGCGAATCAGGGCTGGGAGAGCAGTACTTC; J gene: TRBJ2-7; V gene: TRBV7-9; CDR3 length: 13; clone size: many; D gene: NA
CDR3 protein: CASSLTAGNQPQHF; CDR3 DNA: TGTGCCAGCAGTCTTACGGCTGGCAATCAGCCCCAGCATTTT; J gene: TRBJ1-5; V gene: TRBV12-3/TRBV12-4; CDR3 length: 14; clone size: many; D gene: NA
CDR3 protein: CASSLAASEATQYF; CDR3 DNA: TGTGCCAGCAGCTTAGCGGCCTCCGAGGCTACGCAGTATTTT; J gene: TRBJ2-3; V gene: TRBV7-2; CDR3 length: 14; clone size: many; D gene: NA
CDR3 protein: CASSGGTAGEKLFF; CDR3 DNA: TGTGCCAGCAGTGGCGGGACGGCGGGGGAAAAACTGTTTTTT; J gene: TRBJ1-4; V gene: TRBV12-3/TRBV12-4; CDR3 length: 14; clone size: many; D gene: NA
CDR3 protein: CASSVWDDGNNEQFF; CDR3 DNA: TGTGCCAGCAGCGTATGGGACGATGGTAACAATGAGCAGTTCTTC; J gene: TRBJ2-1; V gene: TRBV9; CDR3 length: 15; clone size: many; D gene: NA
CDR3 protein: CASSQDFAGGWELFF; CDR3 DNA: TGCGCCAGCAGCCAAGATTTCGCCGGGGGGTGGGAGCTGTTTTTT; J gene: TRBJ2-2; V gene: TRBV4-1; CDR3 length: 15; clone size: many; D gene: TRBD2
CDR3 protein: CASSEYAGGRTEAFF; CDR3 DNA: TGTGCCAGCAGTGAATATGCAGGGGGTCGCACTGAAGCTTTCTTT; J gene: TRBJ1-1; V gene: TRBV25-1; CDR3 length: 15; clone size: many; D gene: TRBD1
CDR3 protein: CASRRDGNSNTEAFF; CDR3 DNA: TGTGCCAGCAGGAGGGATGGAAACTCGAACACTGAAGCTTTCTTT; J gene: TRBJ1-1; V gene: TRBV6-5; CDR3 length: 15; clone size: many; D gene: NA
CDR3 protein: CASSPGRASGANVLTF; CDR3 DNA: TGTGCCAGTTCCCCGGGACGAGCCTCTGGGGCCAACGTCCTGACTTTC; J gene: TRBJ2-6; V gene: TRBV14; CDR3 length: 16; clone size: few; D gene: NA
CDR3 protein: CASNEVVAGPLDTQYF; CDR3 DNA: TGTGCCAGCAATGAGGTGGTAGCGGGCCCATTGGATACGCAGTATTTT; J gene: TRBJ2-3; V gene: TRBV6-1; CDR3 length: 16; clone size: many; D gene: TRBD2
CDR3 protein: CAWSHGGLAKNIQYF; CDR3 DNA: TGTGCCTGGAGTCACGGGGGGCTAGCCAAAAACATTCAGTACTTC; J gene: TRBJ2-4; V gene: TRBV30; CDR3 length: 15; clone size: many; D gene: NA
CDR3 protein: CASSLEPFGGTDTQYF; CDR3 DNA: TGCGCCAGCAGCTTGGAGCCCTTCGGGGGGACAGATACGCAGTATTTT; J gene: TRBJ2-3; V gene: TRBV5-1; CDR3 length: 16; clone size: many; D gene: TRBD2
CDR3 protein: CASSRLANTGELFF; CDR3 DNA: TGTGCCAGCAGCCGTCTCGCGAACACCGGGGAGCTGTTTTTT; J gene: TRBJ2-2; V gene: TRBV7-8; CDR3 length: 14; clone size: many; D gene: NA
CDR3 protein: CASSRGWNEQFF; CDR3 DNA: TGTGCCAGCAGTAGGGGGTGGAATGAGCAGTTCTTC; J gene: TRBJ2-1; V gene: TRBV25-1; CDR3 length: 12; clone size: many; D gene: NA
CDR3 protein: CSATRLHNEQFF; CDR3 DNA: TGCAGTGCTACCAGACTACACAATGAGCAGTTCTTC; J gene: TRBJ2-1; V gene: TRBV20-1; CDR3 length: 12; clone size: many; D gene: NA
CDR3 protein: CASSQERNSQNTGELFF; CDR3 DNA: TGCGCCAGCAGCCAAGAAAGAAATTCACAGAACACCGGGGAGCTGTTTTTT; J gene: TRBJ2-2; V gene: TRBV4-3; CDR3 length: 17; clone size: many; D gene: NA
CDR3 protein: CASSSLAGAVNTGELFF; CDR3 DNA: TGTGCCAGCAGCTCACTAGCGGGGGCCGTAAACACCGGGGAGCTGTTTTTT; J gene: TRBJ2-2; V gene: TRBV7-9; CDR3 length: 17; clone size: many; D gene: TRBD2
CDR3 protein: CASSSGGIQPQHF; CDR3 DNA: TGTGCCAGCAGCTCAGGGGGCATTCAGCCCCAGCATTTT; J gene: TRBJ1-5; V gene: TRBV12-3/TRBV12-4; CDR3 length: 13; clone size: many; D gene: TRBD1
CDR3 protein: CASSLSGGAREQFF; CDR3 DNA: TGTGCCAGCAGCCTTAGCGGGGGGGCCCGAGAGCAGTTCTTC; J gene: TRBJ2-1; V gene: TRBV12-3/TRBV12-4; CDR3 length: 14; clone size: many; D gene: TRBD2
CDR3 protein: CASSFNRQTPYEQYF; CDR3 DNA: TGCGCCAGCAGCTTCAATCGTCAAACTCCCTACGAGCAGTACTTC; J gene: TRBJ2-7; V gene: TRBV5-1; CDR3 length: 15; clone size: many; D gene: NA
CDR3 protein: CASRAGQGRNTIYF; CDR3 DNA: TGTGCCAGCAGGGCAGGACAGGGGAGAAACACCATATATTTT; J gene: TRBJ1-3; V gene: TRBV7-9; CDR3 length: 14; clone size: many; D gene: TRBD1
CDR3 protein: CSAPSPSPNLNTEAFF; CDR3 DNA: TGCAGTGCCCCCTCCCCCAGTCCGAACCTGAACACTGAAGCTTTCTTT; J gene: TRBJ1-1; V gene: TRBV20-1; CDR3 length: 16; clone size: many; D gene: NA
CDR3 protein: CASSYQGANTEAFF; CDR3 DNA: TGTGCCAGCAGTTACCAGGGGGCCAACACTGAAGCTTTCTTT; J gene: TRBJ1-1; V gene: TRBV6-2/TRBV6-3; CDR3 length: 14; clone size: NA; D gene: TRBD1
CDR3 protein: CASSLGGASGNEQFF; CDR3 DNA: TGTGCCAGCAGTTTAGGGGGGGCTTCGGGGAATGAGCAGTTCTTC; J gene: TRBJ2-1; V gene: TRBV28; CDR3 length: 15; clone size: many; D gene: NA
CDR3 protein: CASSQDPGPGANVLTF; CDR3 DNA: TGCGCCAGCAGCCAAGATCCGGGCCCTGGGGCCAACGTCCTGACTTTC; J gene: TRBJ2-6; V gene: TRBV4-3; CDR3 length: 16; clone size: many; D gene: NA
CDR3 protein: CASSLVGESSYNEQFF; CDR3 DNA: TGCGCCAGCAGCTTGGTGGGGGAAAGCTCCTACAATGAGCAGTTCTTC; J gene: TRBJ2-1; V gene: TRBV5-1; CDR3 length: 16; clone size: many; D gene: NA
CDR3 protein: CASSLEAVYEQYF; CDR3 DNA: TGTGCCAGCAGCTTGGAAGCAGTCTACGAGCAGTACTTC; J gene: TRBJ2-7; V gene: TRBV5-5; CDR3 length: 13; clone size: many; D gene: NA
CDR3 protein: CASSPRQLYQPQHF; CDR3 DNA: TGTGCCAGCAGTCCCAGACAGCTATATCAGCCCCAGCATTTT; J gene: TRBJ1-5; V gene: TRBV27; CDR3 length: 14; clone size: many; D gene: NA
CDR3 protein: CASSFVQVGTGELFF; CDR3 DNA: TGCGCCAGCAGCTTTGTTCAAGTAGGCACCGGGGAGCTGTTTTTT; J gene: TRBJ2-2; V gene: TRBV5-1; CDR3 length: 15; clone size: NA; D gene: NA
CDR3 protein: CASSPGTPGTEAFF; CDR3 DNA: TGTGCCAGCAGCCCAGGGACCCCGGGCACTGAAGCTTTCTTT; J gene: TRBJ1-1; V gene: TRBV7-9; CDR3 length: 14; clone size: many; D gene: NA
CDR3 protein: CASSPLMTSTDTQYF; CDR3 DNA: TGTGCCAGCAGCCCACTGATGACAAGCACAGATACGCAGTATTTT; J gene: TRBJ2-3; V gene: TRBV7-9; CDR3 length: 15; clone size: many; D gene: NA
CDR3 protein: CATPVTYYGYTF; CDR3 DNA: TGTGCCACCCCGGTTACCTATTATGGCTACACCTTC; J gene: TRBJ1-2; V gene: TRBV6-1; CDR3 length: 12; clone size: many; D gene: NA
CDR3 protein: CASSLSGGPTDTQYF; CDR3 DNA: TGTGCCAGCAGCTTATCGGGGGGACCCACAGATACGCAGTATTTT; J gene: TRBJ2-3; V gene: TRBV7-2; CDR3 length: 15; clone size: many; D gene: TRBD2
CDR3 protein: CAISGSGGARDTQYF; CDR3 DNA: TGTGCCATCAGTGGTAGCGGGGGGGCAAGAGATACGCAGTATTTT; J gene: TRBJ2-3; V gene: TRBV10-3; CDR3 length: 15; clone size: many; D gene: TRBD2
CDR3 protein: CASSPLQGQLAKNIQYF; CDR3 DNA: TGTGCCAGCAGTCCCTTACAGGGCCAGCTAGCCAAAAACATTCAGTACTTC; J gene: TRBJ2-4; V gene: TRBV12-3/TRBV12-4; CDR3 length: 17; clone size: many; D gene: NA
CDR3 protein: CASSLFARTSGTYNEQFF; CDR3 DNA: TGTGCCAGCTCACTCTTCGCGCGGACTAGCGGGACCTACAATGAGCAGTTCTTC; J gene: TRBJ2-1; V gene: TRBV18; CDR3 length: 18; clone size: many; D gene: TRBD2
CDR3 protein: CASSAQEQYF; CDR3 DNA: TGTGCCAGCAGTGCACAGGAGCAGTACTTC; J gene: TRBJ2-7; V gene: TRBV25-1; CDR3 length: 10; clone size: many; D gene: NA